This is a list of T cell receptor beta chains from one sample in a study of blood T cell repertoires in COVID-19. Clones were sequenced by immunoSEQ multiplex PCR, and TCRdb holds only the in-frame ones, with some missing. Here the sample spans about 180,000 clones, 86% being singletons. The sequencing input was PBMCs or T cells enriched from blood (not recorded which). The source is a woman aged 25-40 years who had recovered from COVID-19. Both conserved end residues are part of each CDR3. The D gene is left open where the match is weak. A row's size may be missing; if present it is once, few, many or a size class.

.	TRBJ1-4	.	TRBV28	14	CASRSGSTNEKLFF	TGTGCCAGCAGGTCGGGTTCAACTAATGAAAAACTGTTTTTT
.	TRBJ2-4	.	TRBV4-2	17	CASSQDREISRLNIQYF	TGTGCCAGCAGCCAAGATAGAGAAATTTCTCGATTAAACATTCAGTACTTC
TRBD1	TRBJ2-1	few	TRBV4-2	16	CASSQVPGGRSNEQFF	TGTGCCAGCAGCCAAGTCCCAGGGGGAAGGAGTAATGAGCAGTTCTTC
TRBD1	TRBJ2-3	.	TRBV5-6	15	CASSTTGQGAHTQYF	TGTGCCAGCAGCACGACGGGACAGGGGGCACATACGCAGTATTTT
.	TRBJ2-2	.	TRBV23-1	14	CASSPTGGAGELFF	TGCGCCAGCAGTCCAACCGGCGGGGCCGGGGAGCTGTTTTTT
TRBD1	TRBJ2-7	.	TRBV27	16	CASSGRQGKRVYEQYF	TGTGCCAGCAGTGGCCGACAGGGTAAGAGAGTCTACGAGCAGTACTTC
.	TRBJ1-2	few	TRBV5-8	15	CASSFSDFPNYGYTF	TGTGCCAGCAGCTTTTCCGACTTTCCCAACTATGGCTACACCTTC
TRBD2	TRBJ2-3	.	TRBV28	17	CASSTSLGLADTDTQYF	TGTGCCAGCAGCACCTCATTAGGACTAGCGGACACAGATACGCAGTATTTT
.	TRBJ1-2	.	TRBV28	13	CASTTTQFYGYTF	TGTGCCAGCACCACGACTCAGTTCTATGGCTACACCTTC
.	TRBJ2-5	once	TRBV7-8	15	CASSLVLADQETQYF	TGTGCCAGCAGCTTAGTGTTAGCGGACCAAGAGACCCAGTACTTC
.	TRBJ1-2	.	TRBV29-1	14	CSVDSVKANYGYTF	TGCAGCGTTGATTCAGTTAAAGCTAACTATGGCTACACCTTC
TRBD2	TRBJ2-1	.	TRBV5-4	17	CASSHGTSGSSYNEQFF	TGTGCCAGCAGCCATGGGACTAGCGGGAGCTCCTACAATGAGCAGTTCTTC
TRBD2	TRBJ2-3	.	TRBV18	17	CASSPQPPGLAGDTQYF	TGTGCCAGCTCACCCCAACCTCCGGGACTAGCGGGTGATACGCAGTATTTT
.	TRBJ2-7	once	TRBV7-9	16	CASSLRFTERDYEQYF	TGTGCCAGCAGCTTAAGGTTTACAGAGAGGGACTACGAGCAGTACTTC
.	TRBJ1-1	once	TRBV28	13	CASRGSLNTEAFF	TGTGCCTCCAGGGGATCTTTGAACACTGAAGCTTTCTTT
TRBD2	TRBJ2-1	.	TRBV6-5	14	CAIHIPGLAGEQFF	TGTGCCATCCATATACCGGGACTAGCTGGTGAGCAGTTCTTC
TRBD2	TRBJ2-2	.	TRBV29-1	14	CTGGSGRNTGELFF	TGCACGGGGGGTAGCGGGAGAAACACCGGGGAGCTGTTTTTT
TRBD2	TRBJ2-1	few	TRBV19	15	CASRGLAGVGGEQFF	TGTGCCAGTAGGGGACTAGCGGGAGTCGGTGGTGAGCAGTTCTTC
.	TRBJ2-1	.	TRBV7-9	15	CASSLMGLEVHEQFF	TGTGCCAGCAGCCTGATGGGGCTAGAGGTCCATGAGCAGTTCTTC
TRBD1	TRBJ1-3	once	TRBV15	15	CATTGTVLSGNTIYF	TGTGCCACCACTGGGACAGTCCTCTCTGGAAACACCATATATTTT